This T cell receptor beta chain was retrieved from a study of blood T cell repertoires in COVID-19. Study-wide background: Collection of acute and convalescent COVID-19 samples took place in the United States, Italy and Spain. Nucleic acid was either cDNA or gDNA, and it came from T cells, B-cell-depleted T cells, or PBMCs.

With 0 bases removed from V and 2 bases from J, the gap between germline ends came to 11 bases. Germline loops: CDR1 MNHEY, CDR2 SVGAGI. This CDR3 contains 15 residues. As regards this clone: Other nucleotide sequences in the sample specify the same CDR3.

Profiled with immunoSEQ multiplex PCR; TCRdb holds only in-frame clones, not every one. The sample lists around 30,000 clones; less than 85% were seen once. Sample: peripheral blood. The sequence derives from a woman older than 75 with acute or convalescent COVID-19. This sequence joins TRBV6-5 and TRBJ2-7; D is perhaps TRBD2 (6 bases). CDR3 in amino acids: CASSYSLAGPYEQYF. CDR3 in DNA: TGTGCCAGCAGTTACTCGCTCGCGGGGCCCTACGAGCAGTACTTC.